Below, 11 T cell receptor beta chains from the same sample are listed, as sequenced in a study of T cells in Graves' hyperthyroidism and ophthalmopathy. What was amplified from RNA transcripts were TCR beta CDR3 regions. Using the HTBI primer set, a first-round RT-PCR was run on the TCR CDR3. TCRdb analysed the multiplex PCR reads with MiXCR anew, one entry per CDR3 protein. The table lists 700,000 or so distinct CDR3 sequences, about 16% of them singletons. The sequenced sample was blood. These receptors all stem from a man aged 18 to 35 with Graves' hyperthyroidism.

This clonotype was observed a few times. A read error may explain this, as a much larger clone is one base away. The V and J genes are TRBV7-2 and TRBJ2-7; 10 positions match TRBD2. After removal of 6 bases from V and 6 bases from J, the junction contained 8 bases not matched to a gene. Germline-derived CDR1 and CDR2 are SGHTA and FQGNSA. The CDR3 is 14 residues long. CDR3: CASRSGLASREQYF. In DNA form, the CDR3 reads TGTGCCAGCAGGTCGGGACTAGCGAGTCGCGAGCAGTACTTC.

This clonotype came up a few times. The V call is TRBV2, the J call TRBJ2-1, with D hard to call. CDR1 is SNHLY and CDR2 is FYNNEI in the germline V gene. This CDR3 spans 11 amino acids. V was trimmed by 7 bases and J by 7 bases, leaving 8 bases between them. CDR3: CASKSWNEQFF. The CDR3 bases are TGTGCCAGCAAGAGTTGGAATGAGCAGTTCTTC.

The chain combines TRBV9 with TRBJ2-7; 7 nucleotides match TRBD1. The CDR3 has 15 residues. The V gene end was trimmed by 4 bases and the J gene end by 1 base; junction bases not matched to a gene: 8. Germline V gene sequence: CDR1 SGDLS, CDR2 YYNGEE. In nucleotides, the CDR3 is TGTGCCAGCAGCCCGACAGGGTCGGGGTCCTACGAGCAGTACTTC. Its translation: CASSPTGSGSYEQYF.

This clonotype was detected a few times. The CDR3: CASGSEGTSGSFVVENEQFF. In nucleotides, the CDR3 is TGTGCTAGTGGTTCGGAAGGGACTAGCGGGAGTTTTGTGGTTGAGAATGAGCAGTTCTTC. The rearrangement joins TRBV12-5 to TRBJ2-1; TRBD2 agrees at 14 bases. Trimming at V came to 4 bases and at J to 7 bases, leaving 18 bases not matched to a gene. CDR3 length equals 20 residues. CDR1 is LGHNT and CDR2 is FRNRAP in the germline V gene.

This clonotype was observed a few times. The chain joins TRBV7-3 to TRBJ2-7; 10 positions agree with TRBD2. The CDR3 spans 16 residues. The germline CDR1 and CDR2 sequences are SGHTA and FQGTGA. With V trimmed by 8 bases and J by 3 bases, 13 bases remained unmatched. CDR3 sequence (DNA): TGTGCCAGCCGCCCGAGCGGGCGACTAGCGGGCTACGAGCAGTACTTC. Translating it yields CASRPSGRLAGYEQYF.

This clonotype was counted ten times or more. This chain links TRBV7-9 with TRBJ2-5; possibly TRBD2 for D (6 bases). This CDR3 comprises 16 residues. Deletions cut 3 bases from V and 3 bases from J, with 17 bases between. Germline loops: CDR1 SEHNR, CDR2 FQNEAQ (reference sequence). The CDR3 DNA reads as TGTGCCAGCAGCTTCCTGGGCGCTATAGCGGAAGAGACCCAGTACTTC. As protein: CASSFLGAIAEETQYF.

This clonotype was detected many times. The V call is TRBV20-1, the J call TRBJ2-7; TRBD1 agrees at 9 bases. Trimming at V came to 2 bases and at J to 9 bases, leaving 11 bases not matched to a gene. Germline assignment: CDR1 DFQATT and CDR2 SNEGSKA (reference sequence). The CDR3 consists of 14 residues. Here the CDR3 DNA reads TGCAGTGCTAGACTCGGGACAGGGCGTGATAGGCAGTACTTC. Translation gives CSARLGTGRDRQYF.

The chain links TRBV18 to TRBJ1-3; D is ambiguous. Trimming cost V 0 bases and J 5 bases, with 11 bases left between them. Germline-derived CDR1 and CDR2 are KGHSH and LQKENI. The CDR3 is 15 residues long. This CDR3 is CASSPPTETRNTIYF. Here the CDR3 DNA reads TGTGCCAGCTCACCACCAACAGAGACTAGAAACACCATATATTTT. Complete variable domain (other parts from reference TRBV18 and TRBJ1-3): NAGVMQNPRHLVRRRGQEARLRCSPMKGHSHVYWYRQLPEEGLKFMVYLQKENIIDESGMPKERFSAEFPKEGPSILRIQQVVRGDSAAYFCASSPPTETRNTIYFGEGSWLTVV.

This clonotype has more than one count but fewer than ten. The chain links TRBV4-1 to TRBJ2-7; D is perhaps TRBD2 (6 bases). The V end was cut by 1 base, the J end by 5 bases, with 15 bases between. The CDR3 loop spans 15 amino acids. The germline CDR1 and CDR2 sequences are MGHRA and YSYEKL. The CDR3 loop is CASSQVGGLNHEQYF. For the CDR3, the DNA is TGCGCCAGCAGCCAAGTGGGGGGATTGAACCACGAGCAGTACTTC.

This clonotype was picked up many times. V gene TRBV18 combines with J gene TRBJ2-5; 7 bases agree with TRBD1. The V gene's germline CDR1 is KGHSH and CDR2 LQKENI. The CDR3 extends over 17 amino acids. Losses at the gene ends were 4 bases for V and 3 bases for J; bases not matched to a gene: 14. The chain's CDR3 is CASSLKERGTAKETQYF. The DNA for the CDR3 is TGTGCCAGCTCACTCAAAGAGCGAGGGACAGCCAAAGAGACCCAGTACTTC.

A note on this clonotype: The junction differs from germline at one of its ends, possibly a read error. The J gene is TRBJ1-5, the V gene TRBV5-5; D unclear. This CDR3 spans 15 amino acids. Looked up from germline, CDR1 is SGHKS and CDR2 is YYEKEE (reference sequence). The CDR3 reads CASSQSPNGNQPQHF. DNA of the CDR3: TGCGCCAGCAGCCAGAGTCCCAATGGCAATCAGCCCCAGCATTTT.